This entry features one T cell receptor beta chain sequence. The same CDR3 also results from other DNA sequences found in this sample. The data belong to a study of blood T cell repertoires in COVID-19. On the study more broadly: PBMCs, B-cell-depleted T cells, or T cells provided the cDNA or gDNA that made up the material.

Germline V gene sequence: CDR1 SQVTM, CDR2 ANQGSEA. This CDR3 comprises 12 residues. V was trimmed by 2 bases and J by 4 bases, leaving 8 bases between them. Generated by immunoSEQ multiplex PCR, the TCRdb table keeps only in-frame clones and is missing some. The top ten clones hold about 6% of a sample with 300,000 to 400,000 clones, about 89% of them seen once. This sequence was found in a woman in her forties or fifties with COVID-19, enrolled during active disease. The chain carries TRBV29-1 and TRBJ2-5, with D unresolved. Material for sequencing was peripheral blood. CDR3 sequence reads: CSVERSGETQYF. The DNA of the CDR3 is TGCAGCGTTGAAAGGTCAGGAGAGACCCAGTACTTC. The full variable domain, with the rest looked up from reference TRBV29-1 and TRBJ2-5, is SAVISQKPSRDICQRGTSLTIQCQVDSQVTMMFWYRQQPGQSLTLIATANQGSEATYESGFVIDKFPISRPNLTFSTLTVSNMSPEDSSIYLCSVERSGETQYFGPGTRLLVL.